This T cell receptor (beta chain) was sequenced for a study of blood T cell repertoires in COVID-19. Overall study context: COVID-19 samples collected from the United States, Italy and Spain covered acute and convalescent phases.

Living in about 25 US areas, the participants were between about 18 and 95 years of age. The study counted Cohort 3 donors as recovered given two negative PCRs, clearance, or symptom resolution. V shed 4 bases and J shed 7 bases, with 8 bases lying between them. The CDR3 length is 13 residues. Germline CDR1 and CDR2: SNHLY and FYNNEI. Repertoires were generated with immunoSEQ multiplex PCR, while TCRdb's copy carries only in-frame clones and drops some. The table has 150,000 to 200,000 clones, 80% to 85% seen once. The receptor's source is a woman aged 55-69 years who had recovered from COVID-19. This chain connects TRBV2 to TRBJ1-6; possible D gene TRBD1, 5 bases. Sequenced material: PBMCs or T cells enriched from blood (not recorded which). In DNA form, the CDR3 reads TGTGCCAGCAGTGTGGGGGGAAATTCACCCCTCCACTTT. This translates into CASSVGGNSPLHF.